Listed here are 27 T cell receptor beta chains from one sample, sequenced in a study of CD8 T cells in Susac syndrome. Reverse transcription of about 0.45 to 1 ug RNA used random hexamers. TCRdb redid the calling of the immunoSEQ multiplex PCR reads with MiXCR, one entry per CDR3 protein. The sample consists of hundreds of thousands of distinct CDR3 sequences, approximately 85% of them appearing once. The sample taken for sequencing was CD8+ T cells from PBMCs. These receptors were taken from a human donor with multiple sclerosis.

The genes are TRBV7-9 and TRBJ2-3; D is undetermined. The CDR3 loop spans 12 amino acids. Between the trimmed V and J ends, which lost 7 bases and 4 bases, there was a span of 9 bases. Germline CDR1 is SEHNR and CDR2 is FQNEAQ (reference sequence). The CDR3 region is CASTRAPDTQYF. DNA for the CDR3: TGTGCCAGCACCCGAGCCCCAGATACGCAGTATTTT.

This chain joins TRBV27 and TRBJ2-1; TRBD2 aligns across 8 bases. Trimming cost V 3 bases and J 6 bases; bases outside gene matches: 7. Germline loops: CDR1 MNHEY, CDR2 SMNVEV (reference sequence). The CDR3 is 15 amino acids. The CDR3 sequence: CASSFGGGHANEQFF. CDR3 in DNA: TGTGCCAGCAGTTTTGGCGGGGGGCACGCCAATGAGCAGTTCTTC.

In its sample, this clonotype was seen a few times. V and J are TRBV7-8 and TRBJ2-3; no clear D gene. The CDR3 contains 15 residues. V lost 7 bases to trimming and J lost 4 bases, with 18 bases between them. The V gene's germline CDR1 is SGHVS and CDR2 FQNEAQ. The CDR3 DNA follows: TGTGCCAGCACTCACCTGACCGGGCGTCCAGATACGCAGTATTTT. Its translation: CASTHLTGRPDTQYF.

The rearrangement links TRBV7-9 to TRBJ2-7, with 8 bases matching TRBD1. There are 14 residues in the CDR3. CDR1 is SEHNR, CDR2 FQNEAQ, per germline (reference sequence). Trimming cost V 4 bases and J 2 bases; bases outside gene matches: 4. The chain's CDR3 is CASSSTGGPYEQYF. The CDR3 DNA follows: TGTGCCAGCAGCTCAACAGGGGGACCCTACGAGCAGTACTTC.

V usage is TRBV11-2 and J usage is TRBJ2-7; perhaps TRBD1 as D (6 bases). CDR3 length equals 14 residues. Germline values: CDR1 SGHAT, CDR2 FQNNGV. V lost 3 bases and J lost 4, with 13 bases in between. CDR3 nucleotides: TGTGCCAGCAGCTTGGGACACCTTGGGTACGAGCAGTACTTC. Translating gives CASSLGHLGYEQYF.

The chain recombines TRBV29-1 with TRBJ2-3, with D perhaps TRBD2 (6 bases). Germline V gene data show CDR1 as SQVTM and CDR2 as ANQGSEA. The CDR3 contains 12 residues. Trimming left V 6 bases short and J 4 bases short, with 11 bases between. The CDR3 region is CSVRENPDTQYF. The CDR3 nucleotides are TGCAGCGTCCGGGAGAACCCAGATACGCAGTATTTT.

As DNA, the CDR3 is TGCGCCAGCAGCCAAGGGCAGATCCAAGAGACCCAGTACTTC. It is translated as CASSQGQIQETQYF. The rearrangement links TRBV4-1 to TRBJ2-5; D gene unclear. Germline V gene lookup returns CDR1 MGHRA and CDR2 YSYEKL. CDR3 length equals 14 residues. The germline V and J ends were trimmed by 1 base and 1 base, with 7 bases remaining between them.

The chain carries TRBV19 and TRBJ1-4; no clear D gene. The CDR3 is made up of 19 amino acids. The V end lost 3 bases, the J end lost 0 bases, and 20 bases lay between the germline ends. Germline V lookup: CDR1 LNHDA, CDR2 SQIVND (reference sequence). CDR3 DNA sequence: TGTGCCAGTAGTATGGAGGTTCGGGCGGCAGCTGCAACTAATGAAAAACTGTTTTTT. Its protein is CASSMEVRAAAATNEKLFF.

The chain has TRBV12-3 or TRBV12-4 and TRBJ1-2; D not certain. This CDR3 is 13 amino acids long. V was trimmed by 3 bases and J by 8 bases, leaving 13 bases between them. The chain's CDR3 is CASSLGSKGGYTF. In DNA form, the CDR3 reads TGTGCCAGCAGTTTGGGGAGCAAGGGAGGCTACACCTTC.

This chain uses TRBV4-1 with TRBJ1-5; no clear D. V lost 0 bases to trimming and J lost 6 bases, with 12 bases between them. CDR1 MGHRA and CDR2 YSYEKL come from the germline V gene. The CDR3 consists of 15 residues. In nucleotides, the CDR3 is TGCGCCAGCAGCCAAGAAAGAGTGGCGGGTCAGCCCCAGCATTTT. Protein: CASSQERVAGQPQHF.

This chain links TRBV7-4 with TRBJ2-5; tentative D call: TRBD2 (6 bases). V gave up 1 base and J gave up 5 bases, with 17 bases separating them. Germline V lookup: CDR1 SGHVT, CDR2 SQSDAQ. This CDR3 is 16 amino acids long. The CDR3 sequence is CASSLVHPGAQETQYF. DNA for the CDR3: TGTGCCAGCAGCTTAGTGCATCCGGGAGCGCAGGAGACCCAGTACTTC.

CDR3 nucleotides: TGTGCCAGTAGCCGGTGGGCTAGCGGGGACACAGATACGCAGTATTTT. Translation: CASSRWASGDTDTQYF. The chain is built from TRBV19 and TRBJ2-3; 9 bases map to TRBD2. This CDR3 contains 16 residues. Looked up from germline, CDR1 is LNHDA and CDR2 is SQIVND (reference sequence). The V and J ends lost 6 bases and 2 bases, in that order; junction bases with no gene match: 9.

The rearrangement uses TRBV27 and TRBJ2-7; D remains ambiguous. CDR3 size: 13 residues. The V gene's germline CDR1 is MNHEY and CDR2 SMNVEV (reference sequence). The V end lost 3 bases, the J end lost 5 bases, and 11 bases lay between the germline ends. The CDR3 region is CASSFGLSNEQYF. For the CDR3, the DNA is TGTGCCAGCAGTTTTGGGTTGAGCAACGAGCAGTACTTC.

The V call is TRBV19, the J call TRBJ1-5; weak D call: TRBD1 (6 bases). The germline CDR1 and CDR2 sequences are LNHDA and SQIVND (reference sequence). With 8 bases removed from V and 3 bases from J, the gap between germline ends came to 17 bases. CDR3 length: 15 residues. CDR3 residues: CASSKGGVYNQPQHF. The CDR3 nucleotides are TGTGCCAGTTCGAAGGGGGGCGTTTACAATCAGCCCCAGCATTTT.

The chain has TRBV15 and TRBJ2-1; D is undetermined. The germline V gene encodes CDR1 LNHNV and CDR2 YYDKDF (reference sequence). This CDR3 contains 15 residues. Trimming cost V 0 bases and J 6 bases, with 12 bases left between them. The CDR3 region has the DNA TGTGCCACCAGCAGAGAGAAATTACCCAGCAATGAGCAGTTCTTC. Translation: CATSREKLPSNEQFF.

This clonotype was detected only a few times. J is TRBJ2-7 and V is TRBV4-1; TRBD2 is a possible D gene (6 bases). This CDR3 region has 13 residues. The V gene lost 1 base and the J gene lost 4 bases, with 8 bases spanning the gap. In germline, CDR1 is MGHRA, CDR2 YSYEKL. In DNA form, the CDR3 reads TGCGCCAGCAGCCAAGTCGGGGGATACGAGCAGTACTTC. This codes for CASSQVGGYEQYF.

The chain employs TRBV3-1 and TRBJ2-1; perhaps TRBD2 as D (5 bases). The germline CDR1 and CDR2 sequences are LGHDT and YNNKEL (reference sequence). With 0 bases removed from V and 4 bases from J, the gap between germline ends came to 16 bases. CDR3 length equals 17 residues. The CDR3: CASSQEGEGPVYNEQFF. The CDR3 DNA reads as TGTGCCAGCAGCCAAGAAGGAGAGGGCCCGGTTTACAATGAGCAGTTCTTC.

CDR3 region: CASSGALALNTGELFF. The CDR3 nucleotides are TGTGCCAGCAGTGGGGCTCTAGCTCTGAACACCGGGGAGCTGTTTTTT. The chain couples TRBV2 to TRBJ2-2, with a possible D match to TRBD2 (5 bases). The germline V gene encodes CDR1 SNHLY and CDR2 FYNNEI. CDR3 size: 16 residues. The ends were cut back, 4 bases at V and 1 base at J, with 13 bases in the middle.

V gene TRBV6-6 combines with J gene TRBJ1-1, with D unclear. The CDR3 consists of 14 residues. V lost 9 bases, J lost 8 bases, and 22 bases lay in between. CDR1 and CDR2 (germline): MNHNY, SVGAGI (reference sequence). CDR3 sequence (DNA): TGTGCCAGTTTTTCCCGGGCCCCCCTCCCGGAAGCTTTCTTT. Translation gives CASFSRAPLPEAFF.

CDR3 loop: CASSEFWGPRSEAFF. The DNA of the CDR3 is TGTGCCAGCAGTGAATTTTGGGGGCCCCGCAGTGAAGCTTTCTTT. This chain joins TRBV2 and TRBJ1-1, with D possibly being TRBD1 (6 bases). The CDR3 length is 15 residues. Germline V CDR1 and CDR2: SNHLY, FYNNEI. Trimming stripped 2 bases from V and 7 bases from J, with 17 bases between.

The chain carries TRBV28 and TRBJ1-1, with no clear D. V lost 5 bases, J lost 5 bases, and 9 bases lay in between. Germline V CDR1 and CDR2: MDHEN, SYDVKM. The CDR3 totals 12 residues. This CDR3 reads CASSPQATEAFF. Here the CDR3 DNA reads TGTGCCAGCAGTCCCCAAGCTACTGAAGCTTTCTTT.

The CDR3 loop reads CASADDREGVEAFF. For the CDR3, the DNA is TGCGCCAGCGCCGATGACAGGGAAGGGGTTGAAGCTTTCTTT. This chain uses TRBV4-1 with TRBJ1-1, with TRBD1 matching 7 bases. The V gene end was trimmed by 8 bases and the J gene end by 7 bases; junction bases not matched to a gene: 13. This CDR3 is built from 14 residues. Germline V lookup: CDR1 MGHRA, CDR2 YSYEKL.

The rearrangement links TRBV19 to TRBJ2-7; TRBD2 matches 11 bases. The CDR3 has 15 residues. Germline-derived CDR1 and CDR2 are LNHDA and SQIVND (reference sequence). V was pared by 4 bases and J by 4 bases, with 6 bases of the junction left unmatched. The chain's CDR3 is CASSTTSGIGYEQYF. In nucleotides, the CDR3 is TGTGCCAGTAGTACGACTAGCGGGATTGGGTACGAGCAGTACTTC.

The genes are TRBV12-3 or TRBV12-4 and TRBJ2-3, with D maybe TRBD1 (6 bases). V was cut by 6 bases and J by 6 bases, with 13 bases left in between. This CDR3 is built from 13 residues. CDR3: CASRATGSDTQYF. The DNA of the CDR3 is TGTGCCAGCAGGGCTACAGGGTCTGATACGCAGTATTTT.

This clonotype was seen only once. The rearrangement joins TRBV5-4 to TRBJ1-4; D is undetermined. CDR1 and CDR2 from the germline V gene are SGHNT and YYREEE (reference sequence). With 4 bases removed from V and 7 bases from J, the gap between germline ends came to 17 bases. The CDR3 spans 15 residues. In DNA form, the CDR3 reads TGTGCCAGCAGCACGCTTGGGGAGTATGGTGAAAAACTGTTTTTT. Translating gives CASSTLGEYGEKLFF.

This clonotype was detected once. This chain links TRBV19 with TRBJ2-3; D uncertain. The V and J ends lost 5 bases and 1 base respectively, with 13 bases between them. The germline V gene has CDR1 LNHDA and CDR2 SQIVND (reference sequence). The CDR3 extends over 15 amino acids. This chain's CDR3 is CASSAFVVGTDTQYF. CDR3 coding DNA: TGTGCCAGTAGTGCCTTCGTTGTTGGCACAGATACGCAGTATTTT.

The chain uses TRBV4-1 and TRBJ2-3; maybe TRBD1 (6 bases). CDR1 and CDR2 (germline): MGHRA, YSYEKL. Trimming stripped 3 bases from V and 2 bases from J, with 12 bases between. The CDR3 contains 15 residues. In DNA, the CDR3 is TGCGCCAGCAGCCAGCAACAGGGTATCACAGATACGCAGTATTTT. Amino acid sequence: CASSQQQGITDTQYF.